These 18 T cell receptor beta chains came from one sample sequenced in a study of blood T cell repertoires in COVID-19. Data came from immunoSEQ multiplex PCR; TCRdb stores just in-frame clones and leaves some out. The sample yields roughly 69,000 clones, approximately 79% seen once. The sample consisted of peripheral blood. The origin of the receptors is a woman aged 45-60 years with acute or convalescent COVID-19.

This chain uses TRBV2 with TRBJ1-5; D possibly corresponds to TRBD1 (6 bases). Trimming removed 5 bases at V and 6 bases at J, with 20 bases between. Germline CDR1 reads SNHLY; CDR2 reads FYNNEI. CDR3 length: 16 amino acids. Here the CDR3 DNA reads TGTGCCAGCAGTTTAGAAGAAGGACAGTACGGTCAGCCCCAGCATTTT. Its protein is CASSLEEGQYGQPQHF.

This clone was picked up one time. The chain employs TRBV19 and TRBJ1-3; D ambiguous. Trimming took 5 bases from V and 0 from J, leaving 11 bases between them. Per the germline V gene, CDR1 is LNHDA and CDR2 is SQIVND (reference sequence). CDR3 length equals 15 residues. CDR3 nucleotide sequence: TGTGCCAGTAGTGTCGGGTCGAGCTCTGGAAACACCATATATTTT. Its translation: CASSVGSSSGNTIYF.

The chain recombines TRBV29-1 with TRBJ2-2, with 9 nucleotides matching TRBD1. This CDR3 region has 14 residues. Germline CDR1 and CDR2: SQVTM and ANQGSEA. V lost 8 bases and J lost 5; bases outside the gene matches: 9. In DNA, the CDR3 is TGCAGCACCCTGACAGGGGGAATAACCGGGGAGCTGTTTTTT. It codes for CSTLTGGITGELFF.

The chain uses TRBV3-1 (or the pseudogene TRBV3-2) and TRBJ1-4; 8 nucleotides align to TRBD1. The germline CDR1 and CDR2 sequences are LGHDT and YNNKEL (reference sequence). This CDR3 region has 21 residues. V lost 0 bases, J lost 6 bases, and 21 bases stayed unmatched. The CDR3 loop reads CASSQEWSGTGSYYLDEKLFF. As DNA, the CDR3 is TGTGCCAGCAGCCAAGAATGGTCCGGGACAGGTAGTTACTATCTTGATGAAAAACTGTTTTTT.

This clone was observed once. The rearrangement uses TRBV27 and TRBJ2-1; D might be TRBD1 (5 bases). Between the trimmed V and J ends, which lost 7 bases and 8 bases, there was a span of 9 bases. The CDR3 totals 11 residues. Germline V lookup: CDR1 MNHEY, CDR2 SMNVEV (reference sequence). This CDR3 reads CASTKGYEQFF. The CDR3 DNA sequence: TGTGCCAGCACGAAGGGGTATGAGCAGTTCTTC.

This sequence joins TRBV21-1 and TRBJ1-2; the table calls TRBD1, which could not be checked here. TRBV21-1 is labeled a pseudogene. CDR3 length: 18 amino acids. CDR3 protein: CASSSTGAFPPEFYGYTF. DNA for the CDR3: TGTGCCAGCAGCTCCACAGGGGCGTTTCCCCCAGAATTTTATGGCTACACCTTC.

V is TRBV7-2 and J is TRBJ1-1, with 7 positions matching TRBD1. The CDR3 spans 14 residues. J was trimmed by 7 bases and V by 4 bases; bases with no gene match: 9. CDR1 and CDR2 (germline): SGHTA, FQGNSA. Written as DNA, the CDR3 is TGTGCCAGCAGCTATCGATACAGGGGAAGTGAAGCTTTCTTT. It is translated as CASSYRYRGSEAFF.

This chain uses TRBV7-8 with TRBJ1-2; the D is unclear. Germline CDR1 reads SGHVS; CDR2 reads FQNEAQ. V shed 5 bases and J shed 0 bases, with 25 bases lying between them. This CDR3 is built from 19 residues. CDR3 amino acids: CASSPIFGENLISNYGYTF. As DNA, the CDR3 is TGTGCCAGCAGCCCAATATTTGGAGAGAACTTGATCTCTAACTATGGCTACACCTTC. The entire variable domain, with the rest obtained from reference TRBV7-8 and TRBJ1-2, is as follows: GAGVSQSPRYKVAKRGQDVALRCDPISGHVSLFWYQQALGQGPEFLTYFQNEAQLDKSGLPSDRFFAERPEGSVSTLKIQRTQQEDSAVYLCASSPIFGENLISNYGYTFGSGTRLTVV.

CDR3 bases: TGTGCCACACAAACCCCGACAGGGATCTCCTACGAGCAGTACTTC. This translates into CATQTPTGISYEQYF. This chain joins TRBV28 and TRBJ2-7; TRBD1 aligns across 7 bases. Unmatched junction bases numbered 12, after V lost 10 bases and J lost 0 bases. The CDR3 contains 15 residues. The V gene's germline CDR1 is MDHEN and CDR2 SYDVKM.

The chain carries TRBV11-2 and TRBJ2-7; D is uncertain. The V end lost 2 bases, the J end lost 5 bases, and 7 bases lay between the germline ends. The CDR3 sequence is 12 residues long. Germline values: CDR1 SGHAT, CDR2 FQNNGV. CDR3 in amino acids: CASSLRAHEQYF. The CDR3, as DNA: TGTGCCAGCAGCTTACGAGCCCACGAGCAGTACTTC.

This clone was seen a single time. This chain links TRBV30 with TRBJ2-7, with TRBD1 identical over 7 bases. The CDR3 is 14 amino acids. V dropped 2 bases and J dropped 2; count of bases not matched to a gene: 6. Germline V gene sequence: CDR1 GTSNPN, CDR2 SVGIG (reference sequence). CDR3: CAWSKGAGPYEQYF. The CDR3 DNA reads as TGTGCCTGGAGTAAGGGGGCCGGGCCCTACGAGCAGTACTTC.

The V call is TRBV7-9, the J call TRBJ2-4; possible D gene TRBD1, 5 bases. Germline V gives CDR1 SEHNR, CDR2 FQNEAQ (reference sequence). V dropped 5 bases and J dropped 1 base, with 12 bases sitting between them. CDR3 size: 15 residues. This CDR3 reads CASSLPTDAKNIQYF. CDR3 coding DNA: TGTGCCAGCAGCCTACCGACAGATGCCAAAAACATTCAGTACTTC.

The gene calls are TRBV6-5 and TRBJ1-1; no firm D call. Trimming took 4 bases from V and 7 from J, leaving 10 bases between them. Looked up from germline, CDR1 is MNHEY and CDR2 is SVGAGI. This CDR3 has 12 amino acids. As DNA, the CDR3 is TGTGCCAGCAGTTCCCACGCAGGTGAAGCTTTCTTT. It translates to CASSSHAGEAFF.

The chain is built from TRBV9 and TRBJ2-7; D is perhaps TRBD2 (5 bases). The CDR3 is 14 residues long. Trimming cost V 3 bases and J 2 bases, with 12 bases left between them. The V gene's germline CDR1 is SGDLS and CDR2 YYNGEE. CDR3 nucleotide sequence: TGTGCCAGCAGCGACGTGGACTTCACCTACGAGCAGTACTTC. The encoded protein is CASSDVDFTYEQYF.

The chain recombines TRBV7-9 with TRBJ2-1, with 9 bases aligning to TRBD1. This CDR3 spans 16 amino acids. Per germline, CDR1 SEHNR and CDR2 FQNEAQ (reference sequence). V was pared by 2 bases and J by 6 bases, with 8 bases of the junction left unmatched. The CDR3: CASSLPGQGLGNEQFF. CDR3 in DNA: TGTGCCAGCAGCTTACCGGGACAGGGTTTGGGCAATGAGCAGTTCTTC.

The chain uses TRBV23-1 and TRBJ1-1; the D gene is possibly TRBD1 (6 bases). TRBV23-1 is known as an ORF, though its function is uncertain. Between the trimmed V and J ends, which lost 0 bases and 0 bases, there was a span of 11 bases. This CDR3 is built from 16 residues. CDR3 protein: CASSQSVGQLNTEAFF. The CDR3 bases are TGCGCCAGCAGTCAATCGGTCGGACAGCTGAACACTGAAGCTTTCTTT.

J is TRBJ1-2 and V is TRBV6-6; D uncertain. Germline lookup yields CDR1 MNHNY and CDR2 SVGAGI (reference sequence). The CDR3 loop spans 13 amino acids. The V and J ends lost 6 bases and 3 bases respectively, with 11 bases between them. The CDR3 spells CASSPPGDYGYTF. DNA of the CDR3: TGTGCCAGCAGCCCCCCGGGAGACTATGGCTACACCTTC.

This clone was seen once. This chain links TRBV2 with TRBJ1-3; a possible D gene is TRBD1 (5 bases). Germline V gives CDR1 SNHLY, CDR2 FYNNEI. There are 13 residues in the CDR3. Deletions cut 10 bases from V and 0 bases from J, with 10 bases between. CDR3 amino acids: CATAQGSGNTIYF. CDR3 nucleotides: TGTGCCACCGCTCAGGGCTCTGGAAACACCATATATTTT.